This T cell receptor beta chain was captured in a study of blood T cell repertoires in COVID-19. Turning to the study itself: The origin of the acute and convalescent COVID-19 samples was the United States, Italy and Spain.

The germline V and J ends were trimmed by 10 bases and 0 bases, with 16 bases remaining between them. Germline values: CDR1 LNHDA, CDR2 SQIVND (reference sequence). The CDR3 consists of 15 residues. Profiled with immunoSEQ multiplex PCR; TCRdb holds only in-frame clones, not every one. The sample consists of 85,000 to 120,000 clones, 80% to 95% of them appearing once. The chain couples TRBV19 to TRBJ2-1, with TRBD2 as a possible D gene (5 bases). The TCR originated in a woman in her 50s with COVID-19, enrolled during active disease. Source material: peripheral blood. The CDR3 is CATHIPGSSYNEQFF. The CDR3 DNA reads TGTGCCACCCACATACCGGGGTCCTCCTACAATGAGCAGTTCTTC.